The 2 T cell receptor beta chains reported below all come from one sample, sequenced in a study of immune characterization of retroperitoneal liposarcoma. MiXCR was run by TCRdb on the PCR reads, yielding one entry per CDR3 protein. This table has about 10,000 distinct CDR3 sequences, 28% appearing once. Material for sequencing was tumor tissue. These receptors originate from a female donor with retroperitoneal liposarcoma.

This sequence joins TRBV12-3 or TRBV12-4 and TRBJ1-2; D is uncertain. This CDR3 comprises 12 residues. Trimming took off 3 bases at V and 4 bases at J, with 6 bases between the two ends. The CDR3 region is CASSFPTYGYTF. CDR3 bases: TGTGCCAGCAGTTTTCCCACCTATGGCTACACCTTC.

In its sample, this clonotype is medium-sized. CDR3 residues: CASRVTSGSGYEQYF. In DNA, the CDR3 is TGTGCCAGCAGGGTTACTAGCGGGAGTGGGTACGAGCAGTACTTC. This chain joins TRBV6-1 and TRBJ2-1; the match to TRBD2 covers 11 bases. The closer fit of TRBJ2-7 to the DNA end suggests the J call may be wrong. This CDR3 has 15 residues. The germline V gene has CDR1 MNHNS and CDR2 SASEGT.